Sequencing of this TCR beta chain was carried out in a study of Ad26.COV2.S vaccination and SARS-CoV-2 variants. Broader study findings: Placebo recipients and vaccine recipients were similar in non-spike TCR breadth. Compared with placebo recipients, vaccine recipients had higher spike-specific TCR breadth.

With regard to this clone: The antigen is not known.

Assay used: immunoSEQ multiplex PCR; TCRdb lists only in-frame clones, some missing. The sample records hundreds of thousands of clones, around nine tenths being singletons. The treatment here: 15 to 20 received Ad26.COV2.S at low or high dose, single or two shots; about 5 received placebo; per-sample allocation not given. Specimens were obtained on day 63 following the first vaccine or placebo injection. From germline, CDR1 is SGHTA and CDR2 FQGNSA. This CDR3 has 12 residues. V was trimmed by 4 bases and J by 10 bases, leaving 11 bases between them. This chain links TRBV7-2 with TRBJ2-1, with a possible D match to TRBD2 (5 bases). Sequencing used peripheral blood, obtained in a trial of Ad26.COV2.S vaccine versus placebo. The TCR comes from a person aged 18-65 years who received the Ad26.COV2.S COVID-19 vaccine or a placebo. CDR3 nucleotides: TGTGCCAGCAGCTCTGGAGGATTCGAGCAGTTCTTC. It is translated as CASSSGGFEQFF.